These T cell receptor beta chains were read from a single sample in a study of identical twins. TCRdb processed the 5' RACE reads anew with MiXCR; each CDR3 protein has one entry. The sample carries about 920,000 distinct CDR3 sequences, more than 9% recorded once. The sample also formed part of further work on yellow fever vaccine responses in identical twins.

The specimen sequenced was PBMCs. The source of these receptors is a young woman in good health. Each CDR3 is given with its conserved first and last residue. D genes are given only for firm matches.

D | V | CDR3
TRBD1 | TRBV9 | CASSVRDRGYDEQYF
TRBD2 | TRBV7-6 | CASSTQGWSSGRGEQYF
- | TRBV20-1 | CSAGTPSHNTGELFF
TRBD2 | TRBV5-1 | CASSAQRGGDTGELFF
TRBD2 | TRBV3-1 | CASSLAGGRLIEQFF
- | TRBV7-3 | CASSLIGRTSSSTDTQYF
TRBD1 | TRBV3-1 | CASSRLRSGTGAYNEQFF
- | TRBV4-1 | CASRDTTSYEQYF
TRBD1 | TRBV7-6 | CASSLDYGQGASYEQYF
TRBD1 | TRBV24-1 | CATSGNRGVVDTQYF
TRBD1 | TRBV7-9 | CASSPGQGEANEKLFF
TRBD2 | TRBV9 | CASSVVTGGPGEQFF
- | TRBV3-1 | CASSETDPRETQYF
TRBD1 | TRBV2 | CATPGQGANEQFF
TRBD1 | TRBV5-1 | CASSFGAGQGVYNEQFF
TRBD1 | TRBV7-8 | CASSSLVQGIGYTF
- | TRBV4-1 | CASGRDPNTGELFF
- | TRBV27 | CASSGKVDSYEQYF
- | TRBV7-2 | CASSSLVATNEKLFF
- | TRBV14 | CASSESLRTTEQFF
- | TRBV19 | CASSSSGRETQYF
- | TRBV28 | CASSLGTFTGTQYF
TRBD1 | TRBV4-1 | CASSQDTVGRGQGYGYTF
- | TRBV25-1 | CASSESVIAEPYEQYF